The 24 T cell receptor beta chains listed next were all sequenced from one sample in a study of T cells expressing NK-cell markers. TCRdb reanalyzed the 5' RACE reads and collapses them to one entry per CDR3 protein, without DNA. The sample includes 550,000 to 600,000 distinct CDR3 sequences. The sample comprised blood T cells: a sorted CD56 or NKG2C T cell subset, CD4+ or CD8+ T cells, or bulk PBMC T cells (not recorded which). All receptors derive from a man younger than 35 in good health.

The genes are TRBV12-3 or TRBV12-4 and TRBJ2-7; the TCRdb call, TRBD1, lacks DNA for checking. The CDR3 runs to 14 residues. The CDR3 is CASSLGAGDWEQYF.

CDR3 region: CASSLLAGDYNEQFF. The chain recombines TRBV6-5 with TRBJ2-1; TCRdb's D call, TRBD2, is unchecked because there is no DNA. Germline V gene data show CDR1 as MNHEY and CDR2 as SVGAGI. There are 15 residues in the CDR3.

This rearrangement joins TRBV20-1 to TRBJ2-3; TCRdb's D gene call, TRBD2, goes unchecked for lack of DNA. Germline lookup yields CDR1 DFQATT and CDR2 SNEGSKA (reference sequence). This CDR3 comprises 16 residues. The CDR3 reads CSARQRGRAGWDTQYF.

The CDR3 loop is CASSPGGEDEQYF. The chain uses TRBV2 and TRBJ2-7; TCRdb's D call, TRBD1, is unchecked because there is no DNA. CDR1 is SNHLY, CDR2 FYNNEI, per germline. The CDR3 extends over 13 amino acids.

V is TRBV29-1 and J is TRBJ2-7; TCRdb selects TRBD2, and the lack of DNA leaves this call unchecked. The CDR3 covers 13 residues. CDR1 and CDR2 from the germline V gene are SQVTM and ANQGSEA. The CDR3 is CSVVASGFYEQYF.

The rearrangement links TRBV3-1 to TRBJ2-4; TCRdb designates TRBD1, a call that cannot be tested without DNA. CDR1 and CDR2 (germline): LGHDT, YNNKEL (reference sequence). CDR3 length: 16 amino acids. CDR3: CASSLWTGSTKNIQYF.

V usage is TRBV6-2 or TRBV6-3 and J usage is TRBJ2-6. Per the germline V gene, CDR1 is MNHEY and CDR2 is SVGEGT. The CDR3 has 14 amino acids. The CDR3 reads CASNSRAGANVLTF.

The chain has TRBV29-1 and TRBJ2-5; TCRdb calls TRBD2, which cannot be checked without DNA. The V gene's germline CDR1 is SQVTM and CDR2 ANQGSEA. The CDR3 is 16 residues long. The CDR3 loop reads CSVEGKLAGRQETQYF.

V is TRBV9 and J is TRBJ2-3; TCRdb indicates TRBD1, and absent DNA this call remains unverified. Germline lookup yields CDR1 SGDLS and CDR2 YYNGEE. There are 16 residues in the CDR3. The CDR3 loop is CASSAFPGFSTDTQYF.

The chain joins TRBV28 to TRBJ1-3. The CDR3 contains 14 residues. Germline V gene sequence: CDR1 MDHEN, CDR2 SYDVKM. The CDR3 spells CASLRSNSGNTIYF.

The rearrangement joins TRBV6-1 to TRBJ2-1; lacking DNA, the TRBD2 call made by TCRdb goes unchecked. This CDR3 is 17 amino acids long. Germline-derived CDR1 and CDR2 are MNHNS and SASEGT. The CDR3 loop reads CASRLFLAGPSYNEQFF.

The rearrangement links TRBV28 to TRBJ1-2. In germline, CDR1 is MDHEN, CDR2 SYDVKM. The CDR3 is 11 amino acids. CDR3 amino acids: CASSQVSGYTF.

The V gene is TRBV7-9, the J gene TRBJ2-3; the TCRdb D gene call, TRBD2, has no DNA to confirm it. CDR1 and CDR2 (germline): SEHNR, FQNEAQ (reference sequence). This CDR3 comprises 17 residues. The CDR3 sequence: CASSPRGGLVHSRTQYF. Supplemented by reference TRBV7-9 and TRBJ2-3, the full variable domain reads DTGVSQNPRHKITKRGQNVTFRCDPISEHNRLYWYRQTLGQGPEFLTYFQNEAQLEKSRLLSDRFSAERPKGSFSTLEIQRTEQGDSAMYLCASSPRGGLVHSRTQYFGPGTRLTVL.

The chain carries TRBV24-1 and TRBJ2-3; TCRdb reports TRBD1, a call that lacks DNA to check it against. Germline V gene lookup returns CDR1 KGHDR and CDR2 SFDVKD. This CDR3 spans 13 amino acids. This CDR3 is CAAGGLSTDTQYF.

V usage is TRBV5-1 and J usage is TRBJ2-7. This CDR3 is 14 amino acids long. Germline V CDR1 and CDR2: SGHRS, YFSETQ. The CDR3 here is CASSLGRVDTDKYF.

The chain combines TRBV12-3 or TRBV12-4 with TRBJ1-2. The CDR3 spans 14 residues. CDR3: CASSLIQNNYGYTF.

The chain couples TRBV27 to TRBJ1-3. Germline loops: CDR1 MNHEY, CDR2 SMNVEV (reference sequence). This CDR3 has 14 amino acids. The CDR3 loop is CASSLALSGNTIYF.

The V call is TRBV4-2, the J call TRBJ2-7; TCRdb gives TRBD1 as the D gene, but with no DNA this cannot be confirmed. This CDR3 has 16 amino acids. Germline CDR1 and CDR2: LGHNA and YNFKEQ. CDR3 in amino acids: CASSQVQGAKVGEQYF.

The genes are TRBV10-3 and TRBJ1-3. Germline V gives CDR1 ENHRY, CDR2 SYGVKD. The CDR3 consists of 15 residues. The CDR3 region is CAISESWGSGNTIYF.

This chain uses TRBV25-1 with TRBJ2-2. From germline, CDR1 is MGHDK and CDR2 SYGVNS. The CDR3 is 15 residues long. This CDR3 is CASSLIGMGTGELFF.

This chain uses TRBV6-5 with TRBJ2-1; with no DNA, the TCRdb D assignment of TRBD1 cannot be verified. This CDR3 has 11 residues. The germline CDR1 and CDR2 sequences are MNHEY and SVGAGI. Here the CDR3 reads CASSAPHEQFF.

The CDR3 is CASSLSGQGPREQYF. The genes are TRBV27 and TRBJ2-7; TCRdb's D call, TRBD2, is unchecked because there is no DNA. The CDR3 has 15 residues. In germline, CDR1 is MNHEY, CDR2 SMNVEV (reference sequence).

CDR3 amino acids: CAILGGSEYNEQFF. This chain uses TRBV2 with TRBJ2-1; the TCRdb D gene call, TRBD2, has no DNA to confirm it. Germline V gene sequence: CDR1 SNHLY, CDR2 FYNNEI. This CDR3 contains 14 residues. Drawing the rest from reference TRBV2 and TRBJ2-1, the complete variable domain is EPEVTQTPSHQVTQMGQEVILRCVPISNHLYFYWYRQILGQKVEFLVSFYNNEISEKSEIFDDQFSVERPDGSNFTLKIRSTKLEDSAMYFCAILGGSEYNEQFFGPGTRLTVL.

The V call is TRBV5-1, the J call TRBJ2-5; the D call of TRBD2 rests on TCRdb alone, since no DNA is present to check it. This CDR3 contains 15 residues. Germline assignment: CDR1 SGHRS and CDR2 YFSETQ. This CDR3 is CASSLESSLGETQYF.